The source of this T cell receptor (beta chain) is a study of blood T cell repertoires in COVID-19. In the study overall: T cells, B-cell-depleted T cells, or PBMCs supplied cDNA or gDNA.

Original handling: Quantification of nucleated cells was approximated via reference gene primer amplification. Some clones are missing from TCRdb's copy, which holds only in-frame ones; the method was immunoSEQ multiplex PCR. D and trimming were read from the DNA, whereas the V and J calls and clone size are those reported in that table. Of around 94,000 clones listed, about 90% are singletons. The source of this sequence is a man aged 18 to 29 with acute or convalescent COVID-19. The sequenced material came from peripheral blood.

The DNA of the CDR3 is TGTGCCAGCAGCCAAGACTGGGACAGTGTAACTAACTATGGCTACACCTTC. It codes for CASSQDWDSVTNYGYTF. The chain has TRBV5-4 and TRBJ1-2; 7 bases map to TRBD1. The V gene end was trimmed by 4 bases and the J gene end by 0 bases; junction bases not matched to a gene: 12. Germline V gene sequence: CDR1 SGHNT, CDR2 YYREEE (reference sequence). The CDR3 has 17 residues.